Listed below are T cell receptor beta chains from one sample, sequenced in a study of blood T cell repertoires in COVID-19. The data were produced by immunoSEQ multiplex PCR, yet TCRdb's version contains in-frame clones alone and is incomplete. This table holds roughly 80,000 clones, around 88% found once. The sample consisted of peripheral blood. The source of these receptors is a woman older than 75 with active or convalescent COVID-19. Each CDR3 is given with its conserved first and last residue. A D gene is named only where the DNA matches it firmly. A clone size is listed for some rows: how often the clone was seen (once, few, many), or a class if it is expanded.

CDR3: CATRVEGGELFF
DNA: TGTGCCACCAGAGTAGAGGGCGGGGAGCTGTTTTTT
J: TRBJ2-2
size: .
D: .
V: TRBV24-1

CDR3: CASSDSGISKNIQYF
DNA: TGCGCCAGCAGTGATTCGGGGATATCCAAAAACATTCAGTACTTC
J: TRBJ2-4
size: .
D: .
V: TRBV10-2

CDR3: CASSVALGAHEQYF
DNA: TGTGCCAGCAGCGTAGCTCTAGGGGCCCACGAGCAGTACTTC
J: TRBJ2-7
size: .
D: .
V: TRBV9

CDR3: CASSDDRVVGYTF
DNA: TGTGCCAGCAGCGATGACAGGGTAGTTGGCTACACCTTC
J: TRBJ1-2
size: once
D: TRBD1
V: TRBV6-6

CDR3: CATGLAGTGELFF
DNA: TGTGCCACCGGTCTAGCGGGCACCGGGGAGCTGTTTTTT
J: TRBJ2-2
size: .
D: TRBD2
V: TRBV24-1

CDR3: CASSRRDTGELFF
DNA: TGTGCCAGCAGTCGCAGGGACACCGGGGAGCTGTTTTTT
J: TRBJ2-2
size: .
D: .
V: TRBV27

CDR3: CASSFSQGPNTEAFF
DNA: TGTGCCAGCAGCTTTTCACAGGGGCCCAACACTGAAGCTTTCTTT
J: TRBJ1-1
size: .
D: TRBD1
V: TRBV5-5

CDR3: CASSLYRGLADTQYF
DNA: TGTGCCAGCAGCTTGTACAGGGGATTGGCGGATACGCAGTATTTT
J: TRBJ2-3
size: .
D: TRBD1
V: TRBV7-9

CDR3: CASSEGVFYEQYF
DNA: TGCGCCAGCAGTGAGGGAGTATTCTACGAGCAGTACTTC
J: TRBJ2-7
size: .
D: .
V: TRBV10-2

CDR3: CASTLSRDRGERGYTF
DNA: TGTGCCAGCACCCTGAGCCGGGACAGGGGGGAGAGAGGCTACACCTTC
J: TRBJ1-2
size: .
D: TRBD1
V: TRBV7-2

CDR3: CASSPPGERPEKLFF
DNA: TGTGCCAGCAGTCCCCCCGGGGAAAGGCCGGAAAAACTGTTTTTT
J: TRBJ1-4
size: .
D: .
V: TRBV27

CDR3: CASSLDSGPYNEQFF
DNA: TGTGCCAGCAGCTTAGACAGCGGTCCCTACAATGAGCAGTTCTTC
J: TRBJ2-1
size: .
D: .
V: TRBV11-2

CDR3: CASSSVQGIGTQYF
DNA: TGTGCCAGCAGCTCCGTACAGGGTATTGGGACCCAGTACTTC
J: TRBJ2-5
size: .
D: .
V: TRBV5-4

CDR3: CATSDTQGKSSYNEQFF
DNA: TGTGCCACCAGTGACACCCAGGGTAAGAGCTCCTACAATGAGCAGTTCTTC
J: TRBJ2-1
size: .
D: .
V: TRBV24-1

CDR3: CASSWGLAGGSETQYF
DNA: TGTGCCAGCAGCTGGGGACTAGCGGGGGGTTCGGAGACCCAGTACTTC
J: TRBJ2-5
size: .
D: TRBD2
V: TRBV5-5

CDR3: CASSSRDRFDAYEQYF
DNA: TGCGCCAGCAGCTCGAGGGACAGGTTTGATGCCTACGAGCAGTACTTC
J: TRBJ2-7
size: .
D: TRBD1
V: TRBV5-1

CDR3: CASSRRTGSRQPQHF
DNA: TGTGCCAGCAGTCGGAGGACAGGATCGCGCCAGCCCCAGCATTTT
J: TRBJ1-5
size: .
D: TRBD1
V: TRBV6-2/TRBV6-3

CDR3: CASSEAYSSNGANVLTF
DNA: TGTGCCAGCAGTGAAGCGTACTCGTCGAATGGGGCCAACGTCCTGACTTTC
J: TRBJ2-6
size: few
D: .
V: TRBV2

CDR3: CASMGARRNSPLHF
DNA: TGTGCCAGCATGGGCGCCAGGCGTAATTCACCCCTCCACTTT
J: TRBJ1-6
size: .
D: .
V: TRBV2

CDR3: CASSFPGLNTGELFF
DNA: TGTGCCAGCAGCTTCCCAGGTTTGAACACCGGGGAGCTGTTTTTT
J: TRBJ2-2
size: .
D: .
V: TRBV11-2

CDR3: CASSPRGMNTEAFF
DNA: TGCGCCAGCAGCCCCAGGGGTATGAACACTGAAGCTTTCTTT
J: TRBJ1-1
size: .
D: .
V: TRBV5-1

CDR3: CASSPSGRQEAGELFF
DNA: TGTGCCAGCAGCCCGAGCGGTCGACAGGAAGCCGGGGAGCTGTTTTTT
J: TRBJ2-2
size: once
D: .
V: TRBV21-1

CDR3: CASSPHSVSGANVLTF
DNA: TGTGCCAGCAGCCCCCACTCGGTCTCTGGGGCCAACGTCCTGACTTTC
J: TRBJ2-6
size: once
D: .
V: TRBV7-2

CDR3: CASSLAPGTASGQPQHF
DNA: TGTGCCAGCAGCTTGGCCCCCGGGACAGCTTCGGGGCAGCCCCAGCATTTT
J: TRBJ1-5
size: .
D: TRBD1
V: TRBV7-8

CDR3: CASSAGLNYGYTF
DNA: TGTGCCAGCAGCGCAGGGCTAAACTATGGCTACACCTTC
J: TRBJ1-2
size: .
D: .
V: TRBV6-5

CDR3: CASSLGGQGNGYTF
DNA: TGTGCCAGCAGCTTAGGGGGACAGGGGAATGGCTACACCTTC
J: TRBJ1-2
size: .
D: TRBD1
V: TRBV7-9

CDR3: CASTQRGLGGIQYF
DNA: TGTGCCAGTACCCAACGAGGACTGGGAGGCATTCAGTACTTC
J: TRBJ2-4
size: .
D: .
V: TRBV19

CDR3: CASRAAGAGDTQYF
DNA: TGCGCCAGCCGGGCAGCGGGAGCTGGCGATACGCAGTATTTT
J: TRBJ2-3
size: .
D: TRBD2
V: TRBV5-1

CDR3: CAWSGQINQPQHF
DNA: TGTGCCTGGAGTGGGCAAATCAATCAGCCCCAGCATTTT
J: TRBJ1-5
size: once
D: .
V: TRBV30

CDR3: CASSMGRLAGRTGELFF
DNA: TGTGCCAGTAGTATGGGTCGACTAGCGGGAAGGACCGGGGAGCTGTTTTTT
J: TRBJ2-2
size: .
D: TRBD2
V: TRBV19

CDR3: CASSRHGRGSTSYNEQFF
DNA: TGTGCCAGTAGCAGACACGGGAGAGGGAGTACATCCTACAATGAGCAGTTCTTC
J: TRBJ2-1
size: once
D: .
V: TRBV19

CDR3: CASSIKLRTGDGEKLFF
DNA: TGTGCCAGCAGTATCAAACTACGGACAGGGGACGGTGAAAAACTGTTTTTT
J: TRBJ1-4
size: .
D: TRBD1
V: TRBV28

CDR3: CASSVALLRDSTGELFF
DNA: TGTGCCAGCAGCGTAGCCCTGCTCCGGGACTCCACCGGGGAGCTGTTTTTT
J: TRBJ2-2
size: .
D: .
V: TRBV9

CDR3: CAWSAYTSSRNTIYF
DNA: TGTGCCTGGAGTGCGTACACGTCCTCTCGAAACACCATATATTTT
J: TRBJ1-3
size: .
D: .
V: TRBV30

CDR3: CASSLAGGTSSGANVLTF
DNA: TGTGCCAGCAGCCTAGCGGGAGGTACCAGCTCTGGGGCCAACGTCCTGACTTTC
J: TRBJ2-6
size: .
D: TRBD2
V: TRBV3-1/TRBV3-2

CDR3: CASSLSVSNYGYTF
DNA: TGTGCCAGCAGCTTAAGCGTCAGCAACTATGGCTACACCTTC
J: TRBJ1-2
size: .
D: .
V: TRBV7-9

CDR3: CAAFRVGGNEQFF
DNA: TGTGCCGCCTTTCGCGTCGGGGGGAATGAGCAGTTCTTC
J: TRBJ2-1
size: .
D: TRBD2
V: TRBV7-9

CDR3: CASSPRDRRTDTQYF
DNA: TGTGCCAGCAGCCCCCGGGACAGGCGCACAGATACGCAGTATTTT
J: TRBJ2-3
size: .
D: TRBD1
V: TRBV3-1/TRBV3-2

CDR3: CASSPQVGLAYEQYF
DNA: TGTGCCAGCAGCCCTCAGGTGGGCTTGGCCTACGAGCAGTACTTC
J: TRBJ2-7
size: once
D: .
V: TRBV3-1/TRBV3-2

CDR3: CASSLEGVYNSPLHF
DNA: TGTGCCAGCAGCTTGGAGGGGGTCTATAATTCACCCCTCCACTTT
J: TRBJ1-6
size: .
D: .
V: TRBV5-4

CDR3: CASSQDPGGAQPQHF
DNA: TGTGCCAGCAGCCAAGATCCCGGTGGAGCTCAGCCCCAGCATTTT
J: TRBJ1-5
size: .
D: .
V: TRBV3-1/TRBV3-2

CDR3: CASSYSRADQHF
DNA: TGTGCCAGCAGTTACTCGCGGGCAGACCAGCATTTT
J: TRBJ1-5
size: few
D: .
V: TRBV6-6

CDR3: CASSRTGGPYEQYF
DNA: TGTGCCAGCAGCAGGACAGGGGGGCCCTACGAGCAGTACTTC
J: TRBJ2-7
size: .
D: TRBD1
V: TRBV5-5

CDR3: CASSLSQGSSGNTIYF
DNA: TGTGCCAGCAGCCTTAGTCAGGGGAGCTCTGGAAACACCATATATTTT
J: TRBJ1-3
size: .
D: .
V: TRBV4-2

CDR3: CASSQDRLAGGKAGANVLTF
DNA: TGCGCCAGCAGCCAAGATCGACTAGCGGGAGGGAAAGCTGGGGCCAACGTCCTGACTTTC
J: TRBJ2-6
size: .
D: TRBD2
V: TRBV4-3

CDR3: CASSLQGASNQPQHF
DNA: TGTGCCAGCAGCTTACAGGGGGCTAGCAATCAGCCCCAGCATTTT
J: TRBJ1-5
size: .
D: TRBD1
V: TRBV7-2

CDR3: CASSPVSVSSYEQYF
DNA: TGTGCCAGCAGTCCCGTATCGGTAAGCTCCTACGAGCAGTACTTC
J: TRBJ2-7
size: .
D: .
V: TRBV6-5

CDR3: CASSQETASTSTDTQYF
DNA: TGCGCCAGCAGCCAAGAGACGGCGTCGACAAGCACAGATACGCAGTATTTT
J: TRBJ2-3
size: .
D: .
V: TRBV4-1

CDR3: CASSVGPVYSYEQYF
DNA: TGTGCCAGCAGCGTAGGGCCAGTATACAGCTACGAGCAGTACTTC
J: TRBJ2-7
size: .
D: .
V: TRBV9

CDR3: CASRRDRVGTEAFF
DNA: TGTGCCAGTAGGCGGGACAGGGTGGGCACTGAAGCTTTCTTT
J: TRBJ1-1
size: .
D: TRBD1
V: TRBV19

CDR3: CASSEGGAVGEQFF
DNA: TGTGCCAGCAGTGAAGGGGGGGCGGTGGGTGAGCAGTTCTTC
J: TRBJ2-1
size: .
D: .
V: TRBV6-4

CDR3: CASSERGGVPYNEQFF
DNA: TGTGCCAGCAGTGAAAGAGGGGGGGTGCCCTACAATGAGCAGTTCTTC
J: TRBJ2-1
size: .
D: .
V: TRBV6-4

CDR3: CASSRGGTYEQYF
DNA: TGTGCCAGCAGCCGGGGGGGGACCTACGAGCAGTACTTC
J: TRBJ2-7
size: .
D: TRBD2
V: TRBV3-1/TRBV3-2

CDR3: CAWSVLAGRYQETQYF
DNA: TGTGCCTGGAGTGTGCTAGCGGGGAGGTACCAAGAGACCCAGTACTTC
J: TRBJ2-5
size: .
D: TRBD2
V: TRBV30